These T cell receptor beta chains were read from a single sample in a study of T-cell reconstitution after alpha-beta-depleted transplantation in children. TCRdb called the PCR reads again in MiXCR, with one record for every CDR3 protein. In the table there are about 540,000 distinct CDR3 sequences, around 17% of which are singletons. The material sequenced was PBMCs from the stem cell graft donor, taken from the stem cell graft. These receptors were obtained from a human donor who donated a stem cell graft to a child with acute lymphoblastic leukemia. Both conserved end residues are part of each CDR3. D genes are given only for firm matches. Only some rows state a clone size, as once, few, many or a class for expanded clones.

J gene	V gene	clone size	D gene	CDR3 DNA	CDR3 protein
TRBJ2-2	TRBV5-1	few	TRBD2	TGCGCCAGCAGCTTGAGCGGGAGAGTAGCCGGGGAGCTGTTTTTT	CASSLSGRVAGELFF
TRBJ2-4	TRBV6-1	.	.	TGTGCCAGCAGTGAAAGACAGCTAGCCAAAAACATTCAGTACTTC	CASSERQLAKNIQYF
TRBJ1-1	TRBV4-1	few	.	TGCGCCAGCAGCCAAGGGGGGGGCAGACTGAACACTGAAGCTTTCTTT	CASSQGGGRLNTEAFF
TRBJ1-1	TRBV6-5	.	TRBD1	TGTGCCAGCAGTTGGCAGGGGGAAATCACTGAAGCTTTCTTT	CASSWQGEITEAFF
TRBJ1-1	TRBV6-2/TRBV6-3	.	.	TGTGCCAGCAGTTTTTCATGGGAAGCTTTCTTT	CASSFSWEAFF
TRBJ1-2	TRBV19	few	TRBD1	TGTGCCAGTAGCTCCGGGGGGACAGCCTCCGCTTATGGCTACACCTTC	CASSSGGTASAYGYTF
TRBJ1-5	TRBV27	.	.	TGTGCCAGCAGCCTTTTGGGGGGAGATCAGCCCCAGCATTTT	CASSLLGGDQPQHF
TRBJ1-1	TRBV5-1	.	.	TGCGCCAGCAGCCCATTCGACAGGCAGAACACTGAAGCTTTCTTT	CASSPFDRQNTEAFF
TRBJ2-7	TRBV12-3/TRBV12-4	few	.	TGTGCCAGCAGTCCCGTGACTGCTTCTAGGAAGGAGCAGTACTTC	CASSPVTASRKEQYF
TRBJ2-1	TRBV29-1	.	TRBD2	TGCAGCGTTGAGTTCGCACGGGAGGGCCTGGGTGAGCAGTTCTTC	CSVEFAREGLGEQFF
TRBJ1-6	TRBV27	.	.	TGTGCCAGCAGCTACAGGAGCTCCTATAATTCACCCCTCCACTTT	CASSYRSSYNSPLHF
TRBJ1-2	TRBV27	.	TRBD1	TGTGCCAGCAGGAACCTAAAATCGGACAGGCTCAACTATGGCTACACCTTC	CASRNLKSDRLNYGYTF
TRBJ2-2	TRBV7-9	.	TRBD1	TGTGCCAGCAGCCAACAGGGGAGGAACACCGGGGAGCTGTTTTTT	CASSQQGRNTGELFF
TRBJ2-2	TRBV3-1	.	TRBD2	TGTGCCAGCAGTCCCAGTAGCGGGAGGCCCAACACCGGGGAGCTGTTTTTT	CASSPSSGRPNTGELFF
TRBJ2-7	TRBV9	.	.	TGTGCCAGCAGCGGGGGGGACAGCCGGCAGTACTTC	CASSGGDSRQYF
TRBJ2-7	TRBV9	few	.	TGTGCCAGCAGCGTAGGGCCCCTTTCCTACGAGCAGTACTTC	CASSVGPLSYEQYF
TRBJ1-2	TRBV5-8	few	.	TGTGCCAGCAGCTTGTTTAGAGGCAATGGCTACACCTTC	CASSLFRGNGYTF
TRBJ1-2	TRBV15	few	TRBD1	TGTGCCACCAGCAGAGCCCCGGGACAGGGGGCGCATAACTATGGCTACACCTTC	CATSRAPGQGAHNYGYTF
TRBJ2-5	TRBV7-3	.	TRBD1	TGTGCCAGCAGCCCCGGACAGGGGTACCAAGAGACCCAGTACTTC	CASSPGQGYQETQYF
TRBJ2-1	TRBV6-2/TRBV6-3	few	.	TGTGCCAGCAGTTACTGGAATGAGCAGTTCTTC	CASSYWNEQFF